What follows describes a single T cell receptor beta chain. Measured with immunoSEQ multiplex PCR; TCRdb has only the in-frame clones, and not every one. The sample shows tens of thousands of clones, approximately 83% of them seen only once. The V end was cut by 6 bases, the J end by 5 bases, with 8 bases between. Germline V gene data show CDR1 as SGHRS and CDR2 as YFSETQ. The CDR3 sequence is 11 residues long. The data stem from a study of blood T cell repertoires in COVID-19. Across the study: The cDNA or gDNA used as material had been derived from T cells, B-cell-depleted T cells, or PBMCs.

This clonotype was obtained from a woman between 55 and 75 years old with acute or convalescent COVID-19. V usage is TRBV5-1 and J usage is TRBJ1-1; D gene ambiguous. The sequencing input was peripheral blood. The CDR3 DNA follows: TGCGCCAGCACCCGAGGAACTGAAGCTTTCTTT. It translates to CASTRGTEAFF.